This T cell receptor (beta chain) was identified during a study of cytomegalovirus exposure and HLA in healthy donors. PCR amplification relied on 60 Vbeta primers (plus 13 Jbeta primers). TCRdb keeps only in-frame clones here, not all; method: immunoSEQ multiplex PCR. The table records 95,000 to 100,000 clones, over 8% of them present only once. Between the trimmed V and J ends, which lost 0 bases and 3 bases, there was a span of 8 bases. The CDR3 is made up of 14 amino acids. The germline V gene has CDR1 MNHEY and CDR2 SVGAGI. At least ten counts were recorded for this clone. Material for sequencing was PBMCs. The chain links TRBV6-5 to TRBJ1-2, with D unresolved. The TCR comes from a man in his fifties in good health and CMV-seropositive. CDR3 bases: TGTGCCAGCAGTTACTCGACGGGGTACTATGGCTACACCTTC. As protein: CASSYSTGYYGYTF.